The entry below gives a single T cell receptor beta chain sequence along with its context. No antigen is known for it. These data come from a study of vaccination effects on CD4 cells after COVID-19. Sequencing followed a ViraFEST assay step that expanded antigen-specific CD4+ T cells with viral peptide pools. Subsequent to ten to eleven days of culture, CD4+ T cells were isolated. Participants were given two doses of BNT162b2 or mRNA-1273 vaccine. Sequencing was performed with immunoSEQ multiplex PCR; in TCRdb, only in-frame clones are kept and a portion is missing. The sample carries over 60,000 clones, about 74% recorded once. CDR1 and CDR2 from the germline V gene are LGHDT and YNNKEL (reference sequence). This CDR3 has 14 amino acids. V was clipped by 4 bases and J by 6 bases, with 15 bases between them.

J is TRBJ1-1 and V is TRBV3-1 (or the pseudogene TRBV3-2), with D tentatively TRBD1 (5 bases). The clonotype originates from a human donor who received a COVID-19 vaccine. Sample: CD4+ T cells from PBMCs cultured with HCoV-229E spike peptides, taken after COVID-19 vaccination. This CDR3 is CASSPWGDISEAFF. CDR3 sequence (DNA): TGTGCCAGCAGCCCTTGGGGCGATATCTCTGAAGCTTTCTTT.